What follows are 27 T cell receptor beta chains derived from one specimen sequenced in a study of CD8+CD57+ T cells in acquired aplastic anemia. Genomic DNA provided the template from which TCR beta VDJ and CDR3 profiles were obtained. TCRdb re-analysed the reads in MiXCR, keeping a single row per CDR3 protein. The repertoire holds about 160,000 distinct CDR3 sequences, with about 50% as singletons. An expansion of CD8+CD57+ cells by flow cytometry had been shown in patients chosen for sequencing. Sequencing was done on a sample of sorted CD4+, CD8+, or CD8+CD57+ T cells (not recorded which) from PBMCs. The source is a human donor with aplastic anemia.

The chain employs TRBV14 and TRBJ2-5; 9 bases map to TRBD1. Germline assignment: CDR1 SGHDN and CDR2 FVKESK. V trimming: 4 bases; J trimming: 5 bases; junction bases outside the gene matches: 8. This CDR3 is built from 15 residues. The chain's CDR3 is CASSPGTGPPETQYF. DNA for the CDR3: TGTGCCAGCAGCCCCGGGACAGGGCCCCCGGAGACCCAGTACTTC. The variable domain in full, completed from reference TRBV14 and TRBJ2-5, reads EAGVTQFPSHSVIEKGQTVTLRCDPISGHDNLYWYRRVMGKEIKFLLHFVKESKQDESGMPNNRFLAERTGGTYSTLKVQPAELEDSGVYFCASSPGTGPPETQYFGPGTRLLVL.

This clonotype was counted ten times or more. The rearrangement links TRBV24-1 to TRBJ2-1; D remains ambiguous. V lost 3 bases to trimming and J lost 0 bases, with 11 bases between them. The CDR3 contains 16 residues. Germline V gene sequence: CDR1 KGHDR, CDR2 SFDVKD. CDR3 DNA: TGTGCCACCAGTGATCATGACTGGAGCTCCTACAATGAGCAGTTCTTC. Translated: CATSDHDWSSYNEQFF.

This clonotype was found a few times. This chain uses TRBV30 with TRBJ1-1, with a tentative D call TRBD1 (5 bases). This CDR3 region has 13 residues. CDR1 is GTSNPN, CDR2 SVGIG, per germline (reference sequence). Between the trimmed V and J ends, which lost 0 bases and 7 bases, there was a span of 12 bases. The CDR3 protein is CAWSVFSRGEAFF. The CDR3 DNA sequence: TGTGCCTGGAGTGTATTTAGTAGGGGTGAAGCTTTCTTT.

The chain combines TRBV12-3 or TRBV12-4 with TRBJ1-4; weak D call: TRBD1 (6 bases). The CDR3 covers 16 residues. Trimming took off 4 bases at V and 3 bases at J, with 15 bases between the two ends. CDR3 loop: CASSSWTEGANEKLFF. Written as DNA, the CDR3 is TGTGCCAGCAGTTCCTGGACAGAGGGGGCTAATGAAAAACTGTTTTTT.

This clonotype was detected many times. The chain recombines TRBV19 with TRBJ1-2; no clear D. Germline V lookup: CDR1 LNHDA, CDR2 SQIVND (reference sequence). The CDR3 length is 11 residues. V shed 6 bases and J shed 8 bases, with 10 bases lying between them. CDR3 region: CASSPGLGYTF. The CDR3 bases are TGTGCCAGTAGCCCCGGGTTAGGCTACACCTTC.

Ten or more counts support this clonotype. CDR3 sequence reads: CASSYSRGINTEAFF. DNA of the CDR3: TGTGCCAGCAGTTACTCGAGGGGAATTAACACTGAAGCTTTCTTT. V is TRBV6-5 and J is TRBJ1-1; possibly TRBD1 for D (5 bases). The CDR3 loop spans 15 amino acids. V was cut by 0 bases and J by 2 bases, with 10 bases left in between. The germline gives CDR1 MNHEY, CDR2 SVGAGI.

The chain couples TRBV7-9 to TRBJ1-1; 7 bases line up with TRBD1. Germline V gene sequence: CDR1 SEHNR, CDR2 FQNEAQ (reference sequence). The CDR3 extends over 15 amino acids. The trim removed 0 bases at V and 11 bases at J, leaving 12 bases unmatched. The CDR3 reads CASSLARGGAGTAFF. The CDR3 DNA is TGTGCCAGCAGCTTAGCTAGAGGGGGCGCGGGAACGGCTTTCTTT.

This clonotype came up a few times. CDR3 sequence reads: CASSLQYEQYF. The CDR3 nucleotides are TGTGCCAGCAGTTTACAATACGAGCAGTACTTC. The genes are TRBV28 and TRBJ2-7; D is unclear. The CDR3 spans 11 residues. The V end lost 2 bases, the J end lost 4 bases, and 3 bases lay between the germline ends. Germline CDR1 reads MDHEN; CDR2 reads SYDVKM.

The J gene is TRBJ2-7, the V gene TRBV20-1; no clear D. This CDR3 contains 13 residues. V was trimmed by 2 bases and J by 3 bases, leaving 11 bases between them. The germline V gene encodes CDR1 DFQATT and CDR2 SNEGSKA (reference sequence). The CDR3 DNA reads TGCAGTGCTAGACACAGAAGCTTCTACGAGCAGTACTTC. This encodes CSARHRSFYEQYF.

The chain couples TRBV5-6 to TRBJ2-3; tentative D call: TRBD2 (7 bases). The CDR3 has 15 residues. The V and J ends lost 2 bases and 0 bases respectively, with 10 bases between them. Germline values: CDR1 SGHDT, CDR2 YYEEEE. In DNA, the CDR3 is TGTGCCAGCAGCTTCCGGGGGGCCAGCACAGATACGCAGTATTTT. It specifies CASSFRGASTDTQYF.

The genes are TRBV27 and TRBJ2-3; no definite D call. Trimming took off 3 bases at V and 5 bases at J, with 9 bases between the two ends. Germline CDR1 reads MNHEY; CDR2 reads SMNVEV (reference sequence). The length of the CDR3 is 13 residues. The CDR3 DNA follows: TGTGCCAGCAGTTTTGTCGGTATAGATACGCAGTATTTT. It is translated as CASSFVGIDTQYF.

This clonotype was seen a handful of times. V and J are TRBV2 and TRBJ1-6; D remains ambiguous. The V gene's germline CDR1 is SNHLY and CDR2 FYNNEI. The CDR3 covers 13 residues. V dropped 4 bases and J dropped 10 bases, with 11 bases sitting between them. This chain's CDR3 is CASSVEWRSPLHF. Here the CDR3 DNA reads TGTGCCAGCAGTGTTGAGTGGCGCTCACCCCTCCACTTT.

V is TRBV19 and J is TRBJ2-5; 11 nucleotides agree with TRBD2. The trim removed 9 bases at V and 4 bases at J, leaving 10 bases unmatched. This CDR3 is 15 amino acids long. Looked up from germline, CDR1 is LNHDA and CDR2 is SQIVND (reference sequence). CDR3 nucleotide sequence: TGTGCCAGCAGGCCTAGCGGGGGGTCCGGAGAGACCCAGTACTTC. Translating gives CASRPSGGSGETQYF. Variable domain in full (rest from reference TRBV19 and TRBJ2-5): DGGITQSPKYLFRKEGQNVTLSCEQNLNHDAMYWYRQDPGQGLRLIYYSQIVNDFQKGDIAEGYSVSREKKESFPLTVTSAQKNPTAFYLCASRPSGGSGETQYFGPGTRLLVL.

The rearrangement joins TRBV20-1 to TRBJ2-5; D gene uncertain. Trimming took off 2 bases at V and 5 bases at J, with 6 bases between the two ends. The germline V gene encodes CDR1 DFQATT and CDR2 SNEGSKA (reference sequence). The CDR3 runs to 11 residues. CDR3: CSARQLETQYF. The DNA for the CDR3 is TGCAGTGCTAGACAGCTCGAGACCCAGTACTTC.

The genes are TRBV4-3 and TRBJ1-1; TRBD1 matches 7 bases. Germline-derived CDR1 and CDR2 are LGHNA and YSLEER. V was pared by 1 base and J by 3 bases, with 8 bases of the junction left unmatched. The CDR3 is 16 residues long. The CDR3 DNA sequence: TGCGCCAGCAGCCAAGCGCCAGGGGGGGCGGACACTGAAGCTTTCTTT. Translation gives CASSQAPGGADTEAFF.

The CDR3 DNA is TGCAGTGCTAGACCAGGGAAAGAGACCCAGTACTTC. Protein product: CSARPGKETQYF. The genes are TRBV20-1 and TRBJ2-5, with D maybe TRBD1 (5 bases). The CDR3 consists of 12 residues. Per germline, CDR1 DFQATT and CDR2 SNEGSKA (reference sequence). Trimming removed 2 bases at V and 3 bases at J, with 7 bases between.

This clonotype was seen a handful of times. The genes are TRBV7-3 and TRBJ2-1, with a possible D match to TRBD2 (5 bases). The CDR3 covers 13 residues. Germline values: CDR1 SGHTA, CDR2 FQGTGA. V lost 2 bases and J 7 bases, leaving 9 bases between the germline ends. CDR3 sequence reads: CASSLAGGNEQFF. CDR3 DNA: TGTGCCAGCAGCTTAGCGGGCGGGAATGAGCAGTTCTTC. The complete variable domain, with remaining parts taken from reference TRBV7-3 and TRBJ2-1, reads GAGVSQTPSNKVTEKGKYVELRCDPISGHTALYWYRQSLGQGPEFLIYFQGTGAADDSGLPNDRFFAVRPEGSVSTLKIQRTERGDSAVYLCASSLAGGNEQFFGPGTRLTVL.

The table lists this clonotype with many counts. The chain couples TRBV2 to TRBJ1-1; D gene uncertain. Trimming took off 6 bases at V and 7 bases at J, with 6 bases between the two ends. Per germline, CDR1 SNHLY and CDR2 FYNNEI. The CDR3 totals 10 residues. The CDR3 DNA follows: TGTGCCAGCAGGGGGTATGAAGCTTTCTTT. Translation: CASRGYEAFF.

The sample holds many counts of this clonotype. This chain uses TRBV5-1 with TRBJ1-1, with a weak D call TRBD1 (5 bases). This CDR3 is 14 amino acids long. Trimming left V 1 base short and J 3 bases short, with 10 bases between. The germline gives CDR1 SGHRS, CDR2 YFSETQ. CDR3 loop: CASSLRGGDTEAFF. CDR3 DNA sequence: TGCGCCAGCAGCTTGAGGGGCGGGGACACTGAAGCTTTCTTT.

At least ten counts were recorded for this clonotype. V gene TRBV12-3 or TRBV12-4 combines with J gene TRBJ1-2; D gene unclear. V lost 4 bases to trimming and J lost 11 bases, with 11 bases between them. This CDR3 has 11 residues. This CDR3 reads CASSSDEQYTF. The CDR3 DNA sequence: TGTGCCAGCAGTTCTGACGAACAATACACCTTC.

This clonotype appeared a few times. A single base separates this from a much larger clone, so it may be a read error. J is TRBJ1-1 and V is TRBV5-1; 9 bases match TRBD1. Germline V lookup: CDR1 SGHRS, CDR2 YFSETQ. The CDR3 contains 15 residues. CDR3 loop: CASSITGGPNTEALF. The CDR3 DNA sequence: TGCGCCAGCAGCATAACAGGGGGCCCGAACACTGAAGCTCTCTTT.

In its sample, this clonotype was seen many times. The chain recombines TRBV12-3 or TRBV12-4 with TRBJ2-5, with a tentative D call TRBD2 (6 bases). V was shortened by 6 bases and J by 5 bases, with 19 bases between the two germline ends. There are 15 residues in the CDR3. The CDR3 sequence: CASSLDYPAIETQYF. CDR3 DNA sequence: TGTGCCAGCAGCTTGGACTATCCAGCTATTGAGACCCAGTACTTC.

Of note for this clonotype: This CDR3 fails to terminate in the conserved phenylalanine or tryptophan, so it likely reflects a read error. This chain joins TRBV19 and TRBJ1-5; D uncertain. The CDR3 has 12 residues. Looked up from germline, CDR1 is LNHDA and CDR2 is SQIVND (reference sequence). The CDR3 is CASNVGNQPQHL. The CDR3 nucleotides are TGTGCCAGTAACGTGGGCAATCAGCCACAGCATCTT.

This clonotype was recorded at least ten times. This chain connects TRBV20-1 to TRBJ1-5; D unclear. CDR3 length: 15 amino acids. The ends were cut back, 4 bases at V and 1 base at J, with 14 bases in the middle. Germline V CDR1 and CDR2: DFQATT, SNEGSKA (reference sequence). The CDR3 region has the DNA TGCAGTGCTATCCCCCACGTGGGAAGCAATCAGCCCCAGCATTTT. Translating it yields CSAIPHVGSNQPQHF.

This clonotype was observed a single time. The genes are TRBV6-1 and TRBJ2-5; TRBD1 aligns across 9 bases. Germline loops: CDR1 MNHNS, CDR2 SASEGT. V was clipped by 6 bases and J by 2 bases; unmatched bases: 10. The CDR3 covers 16 residues. CDR3 in amino acids: CASSPPGDRDQETQYF. The CDR3 DNA follows: TGTGCCAGCAGCCCCCCGGGGGACAGGGATCAAGAGACCCAGTACTTC.

This chain joins TRBV10-2 and TRBJ1-1; 9 positions agree with TRBD1. J lost 5 bases, V lost 0 bases, and 1 base had no gene match. CDR3 size: 14 residues. Germline lookup yields CDR1 WSHSY and CDR2 SAAADI. CDR3 amino acids: CASSESTGGTEAFF. The CDR3 nucleotides are TGCGCCAGCAGTGAGTCGACAGGGGGAACTGAAGCTTTCTTT.

This clonotype has ten or more counts. This chain joins TRBV11-2 and TRBJ2-5; D is possibly TRBD2 (6 bases). The ends were cut back, 8 bases at V and 5 bases at J, with 12 bases in the middle. Germline V lookup: CDR1 SGHAT, CDR2 FQNNGV. The CDR3 loop spans 12 amino acids. The CDR3: CASGGVGETQYF. For the CDR3, the DNA is TGTGCCAGCGGAGGGGTGGGGGAGACCCAGTACTTC.